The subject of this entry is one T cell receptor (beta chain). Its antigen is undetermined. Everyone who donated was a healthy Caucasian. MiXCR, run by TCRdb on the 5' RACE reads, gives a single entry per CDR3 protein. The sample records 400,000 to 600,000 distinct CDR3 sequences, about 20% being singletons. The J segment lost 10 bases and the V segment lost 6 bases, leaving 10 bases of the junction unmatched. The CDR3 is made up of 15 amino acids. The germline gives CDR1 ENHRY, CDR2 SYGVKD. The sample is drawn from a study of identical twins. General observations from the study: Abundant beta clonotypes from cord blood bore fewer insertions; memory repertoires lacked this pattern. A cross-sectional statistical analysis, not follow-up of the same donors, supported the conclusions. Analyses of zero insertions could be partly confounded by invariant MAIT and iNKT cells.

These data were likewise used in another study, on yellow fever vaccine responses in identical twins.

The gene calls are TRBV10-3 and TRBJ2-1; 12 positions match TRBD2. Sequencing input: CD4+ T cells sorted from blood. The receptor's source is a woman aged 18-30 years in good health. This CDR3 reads CAIRTASGGADEQFF. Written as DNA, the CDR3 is TGTGCCATCAGGACGGCTAGCGGGGGGGCGGACGAGCAGTTCTTC.